The clone carrying this T cell receptor beta chain was detected a few times. Its specificity is unknown. MiXCR, applied by TCRdb to the 5' RACE reads, yields one record per CDR3 protein. The repertoire holds 400,000 to 450,000 distinct CDR3 sequences, with approximately 17% as singletons. The source of the sample is a study of CD8 T cells in ankylosing spondylitis. Study-level results: A TCR beta motif of eight or nine highly homologous variants seemed to mark ankylosing spondylitis blood. Disease-linked clones bore a CD8+ phenotype and were relatively rare in peripheral blood. Disease-linked clones reportedly concentrated significantly in matched ankylosing spondylitis synovial fluid.

Germline loops: CDR1 DFQATT, CDR2 SNEGSKA (reference sequence). This CDR3 is built from 13 residues. The V and J ends lost 8 bases and 5 bases respectively, with 15 bases between them. V is TRBV20-1 and J is TRBJ1-4, with TRBD1 as a possible D gene (5 bases). The sequence came from a male donor with ankylosing spondylitis. Sequences were obtained from blood, either unsorted or a sorted T cell fraction (not recorded which). The CDR3 loop reads CSSTRGGNEKLFF. The CDR3 DNA reads as TGCAGTAGTACAAGGGGAGGGAATGAAAAACTGTTTTTT.